Each of the 17 T cell receptor beta chains below was sequenced from the same sample in a study of shared clonotypes between healthy human individuals. Libraries were prepared by immunoSEQ multiplex PCR; TCRdb keeps only in-frame clonotypes and omits some of them. The sample yields fewer than 850,000 clones, more than 70% seen once. Material for sequencing was memory CD4+ T cells sorted from blood. The sample's subset: CD45RA-negative fraction. The source of these receptors is a woman aged 30 to 39 in good health.

The rearrangement links TRBV6-1 to TRBJ2-3, with D possibly matching TRBD2 (5 bases). V dropped 3 bases and J dropped 2 bases, with 9 bases sitting between them. The CDR3 runs 14 residues. The germline CDR1 and CDR2 sequences are MNHNS and SASEGT. CDR3 bases: TGTGCCAGCAGTGATGGACTCCACACAGATACGCAGTATTTT. The encoded protein is CASSDGLHTDTQYF.

CDR3 DNA sequence: TGTGCCAGCAAGTCCGGGACAGGGGGTGAAAAGATTAGCAATCAGCCCCAGCATTTT. This translates into CASKSGTGGEKISNQPQHF. The V and J genes are TRBV6-4 and TRBJ1-5; 11 bases line up with TRBD1. The V gene end was trimmed by 7 bases and the J gene end by 0 bases; junction bases not matched to a gene: 14. In germline, CDR1 is MRHNA, CDR2 SNTAGT. This CDR3 contains 19 residues.

This clone was found a few times. The chain is built from TRBV19 and TRBJ2-2; tentatively, D is TRBD2 (6 bases). V was clipped by 5 bases and J by 6 bases, with 22 bases between them. Germline loops: CDR1 LNHDA, CDR2 SQIVND (reference sequence). The CDR3 length is 17 residues. The CDR3 nucleotides are TGTGCCAGTAGTTGGGGTGGGACGGGAGTGTTGTCCGGGGAGCTGTTTTTT. This sequence encodes CASSWGGTGVLSGELFF.

J is TRBJ2-5 and V is TRBV5-4; 7 bases are shared with TRBD2. The CDR3 is 14 residues long. Unmatched junction bases numbered 8, after V lost 4 bases and J lost 5 bases. CDR1 is SGHNT and CDR2 is YYREEE in the germline V gene (reference sequence). Here the CDR3 reads CASSPRVSGETQYF. Written as DNA, the CDR3 is TGTGCCAGCAGCCCCCGGGTTAGCGGGGAGACCCAGTACTTC.

The CDR3 reads CAIRTGVTEAFF. The DNA for the CDR3 is TGTGCCATCAGGACGGGGGTAACTGAAGCTTTCTTT. The rearrangement links TRBV10-3 to TRBJ1-1, with D possibly TRBD1 on 5 matching bases. Germline CDR1 ENHRY, CDR2 SYGVKD. Trimming removed 6 bases at V and 5 bases at J, with 10 bases between. The CDR3 is made up of 12 amino acids.

V and J are TRBV7-8 and TRBJ2-3; the D is unclear. V lost 8 bases to trimming and J lost 1 base, with 16 bases between them. CDR1 is SGHVS, CDR2 FQNEAQ, per germline. The CDR3 consists of 15 residues. Here the CDR3 DNA reads TGTGCCAGCTCCGCTGGTATCGGGCGCACAGATACGCAGTATTTT. Translated, it gives CASSAGIGRTDTQYF.

The sample holds a few counts of this clone. The chain links TRBV6-5 to TRBJ1-2; D gene ambiguous. This CDR3 is built from 13 residues. V lost 5 bases to trimming and J lost 7 bases, with 14 bases between them. Germline CDR1 MNHEY, CDR2 SVGAGI. The CDR3 region is CASSKGGLPGYTF. The CDR3 nucleotides read TGTGCCAGCAGTAAAGGTGGCCTCCCTGGCTACACCTTC.

The chain uses TRBV6-5 and TRBJ1-5; TRBD1 matches 7 bases. Losses at the gene ends were 4 bases for V and 6 bases for J; bases not matched to a gene: 9. The CDR3 covers 15 residues. CDR1 is MNHEY and CDR2 is SVGAGI in the germline V gene. CDR3 DNA sequence: TGTGCCAGCAGTTCCATCGACAGGGAGGGTCAGCCCCAGCATTTT. Translated: CASSSIDREGQPQHF.

The chain employs TRBV29-1 and TRBJ2-5; 11 bases align to TRBD2. The J call may not be correct, given that the DNA end is closer to TRBJ2-7. CDR3 length: 15 residues. Germline V gene data show CDR1 as SQVTM and CDR2 as ANQGSEA. The CDR3 loop is CSVRPTSGDPYEQYF. The CDR3 nucleotides read TGCAGCGTTCGCCCGACTAGCGGGGACCCCTACGAGCAGTACTTC.

This clone has only one observation. This chain joins TRBV19 and TRBJ2-1; no definite D call. In germline, CDR1 is LNHDA, CDR2 SQIVND (reference sequence). The V and J ends lost 5 bases and 9 bases respectively, with 11 bases between them. CDR3 length: 12 residues. The CDR3 spells CASSRHPGEQFF. CDR3 DNA sequence: TGTGCCAGTAGTCGCCACCCCGGTGAGCAGTTCTTC.

The chain has TRBV11-3 and TRBJ2-1; 7 bases align to TRBD2. Germline V gene data show CDR1 as SGHNT and CDR2 as YENEEA. This CDR3 spans 12 amino acids. V shed 8 bases, J shed 6 bases, and the junction held 4 bases outside the gene matches. CDR3 region: CASAGTTNEQFF. DNA of the CDR3: TGTGCCAGCGCTGGGACTACCAATGAGCAGTTCTTC.

This clone occurred once. CDR3 nucleotides: TGTGCCAGCAGCTCGAGAATAGCGGTTTCGAATGAGCAGTTCTTC. Translation: CASSSRIAVSNEQFF. This sequence joins TRBV7-9 and TRBJ2-1, with D maybe TRBD2 (6 bases). This CDR3 has 15 amino acids. Germline values: CDR1 SEHNR, CDR2 FQNEAQ (reference sequence). The V end was cut by 4 bases, the J end by 7 bases, with 17 bases between.

For the CDR3, the DNA is TGTGCCAGCAGTGACAGGCAGGGCCATCGGGGTGAGCAGTTCTTC. It yields the protein CASSDRQGHRGEQFF. The chain has TRBV25-1 and TRBJ2-1; D is possibly TRBD1 or TRBD2 (5 bases each). Trimming took 3 bases from V and 9 from J, leaving 18 bases between them. The CDR3 is 15 residues long. The germline gives CDR1 MGHDK, CDR2 SYGVNS.

The genes are TRBV14 and TRBJ2-3, with D tentatively TRBD1 (5 bases). Between the trimmed V and J ends, which lost 0 bases and 4 bases, there was a span of 11 bases. This CDR3 is built from 15 residues. From germline, CDR1 is SGHDN and CDR2 FVKESK. The CDR3 nucleotides are TGTGCCAGCAGCCAAGATAGACAGTTCGCAGATACGCAGTATTTT. Its translation is CASSQDRQFADTQYF.

V is TRBV9 and J is TRBJ2-7; TRBD2 might be the D (5 bases). Trimming stripped 0 bases from V and 3 bases from J, with 7 bases between. This CDR3 contains 13 residues. The V gene's germline CDR1 is SGDLS and CDR2 YYNGEE. The CDR3 DNA reads as TGTGCCAGCAGCGTAGCTAGCAACTACGAGCAGTACTTC. Its protein is CASSVASNYEQYF.

This clone came up a few times. A much larger clone lies one base from this, so it may be a read error. Different DNA sequences within this sample yield the same CDR3. J is TRBJ2-1 and V is TRBV5-1, with 8 nucleotides matching TRBD2. V dropped 0 bases and J dropped 3; count of bases not matched to a gene: 2. Germline V gene sequence: CDR1 SGHRS, CDR2 YFSETQ. CDR3 length: 15 residues. The CDR3 reads CASSLDSGDYNEQFF. DNA for the CDR3: TGCGCCAGCAGCTTGGATAGCGGGGACTACAATGAGCAGTTCTTC.

This clone was detected once. The chain couples TRBV7-9 to TRBJ2-4; TRBD2 matches at 11 bases. The ends lost 6 bases at V and 6 bases at J; junction bases unmatched: 10. This CDR3 region has 16 residues. The germline V gene encodes CDR1 SEHNR and CDR2 FQNEAQ (reference sequence). CDR3 sequence reads: CASSKTSGAVGNIQYF. The CDR3 DNA reads as TGTGCCAGCAGTAAGACTAGCGGGGCCGTCGGAAACATTCAGTACTTC.